The rows below give T cell receptor beta chains drawn from one sample of a study of a mutant IDH1 vaccine in newly diagnosed glioma. The protocol was immunoSEQ multiplex PCR, while the TCRdb copy is restricted to in-frame clones and leaves out a portion. The sample has 85,000 to 100,000 clones, roughly 90% seen once; the top ten hold under 0.7%. The sequencing here drew on PBMCs, taken from a glioma patient treated with radiotherapy, temozolomide or both. The source is a woman in her forties or fifties with glioma. Each CDR3 is given without its conserved first and last residue. Size tells how often a clone was seen (once, few, many) or the class of an expanded clone, and some rows leave it out.

clone_size: -
j_call: TRBJ2-7
v_call: TRBV25-1
cdr3_aa: ASRGGAYEQY

clone_size: -
j_call: TRBJ2-1
v_call: TRBV19
cdr3_aa: ASSIDEEYNEQF

clone_size: -
j_call: TRBJ2-7
v_call: TRBV6-5
cdr3_aa: ASSVRRTAYEQY

clone_size: -
j_call: TRBJ1-1
v_call: TRBV6-1
cdr3_aa: ASSEAVPGTTEAF

clone_size: -
j_call: TRBJ2-7
v_call: TRBV7-9
cdr3_aa: ASSSRTGVRSKQY

clone_size: once
j_call: TRBJ2-1
v_call: TRBV7-9
cdr3_aa: ASSTTGTGNKISYNEQF

clone_size: -
j_call: TRBJ2-5
v_call: TRBV2
cdr3_aa: ASRGQQETQY

clone_size: -
j_call: TRBJ2-5
v_call: TRBV19
cdr3_aa: ASSLTGVRLGWTQY

clone_size: -
j_call: TRBJ1-1
v_call: TRBV7-2
cdr3_aa: ASRATRVAF

clone_size: -
j_call: TRBJ1-1
v_call: TRBV4-1
cdr3_aa: ASSPGTDEAF

clone_size: -
j_call: TRBJ2-1
v_call: TRBV7-9
cdr3_aa: ASREPGLASSSYNEQF

clone_size: -
j_call: TRBJ1-6
v_call: TRBV11-2
cdr3_aa: ASSLLGRPLH

clone_size: -
j_call: TRBJ1-5
v_call: TRBV10-3
cdr3_aa: AISDRVYQPQH

clone_size: few
j_call: TRBJ1-1
v_call: TRBV10-1
cdr3_aa: ASSHNGNTEAF

clone_size: -
j_call: TRBJ2-1
v_call: TRBV13
cdr3_aa: ASSFTLQGAFDNEQF

clone_size: -
j_call: TRBJ1-5
v_call: TRBV7-8
cdr3_aa: ASSPPRRGRSNQPQH

clone_size: -
j_call: TRBJ2-7
v_call: TRBV28
cdr3_aa: ASSLRNEQY

clone_size: -
j_call: TRBJ1-5
v_call: TRBV28
cdr3_aa: ASRTGQGGNQPQH

clone_size: -
j_call: TRBJ2-7
v_call: TRBV11-2
cdr3_aa: ASSPKTYGEQY

clone_size: few
j_call: TRBJ1-1
v_call: TRBV2
cdr3_aa: ASSEGGHWGTEAF

clone_size: -
j_call: TRBJ1-1
v_call: TRBV28
cdr3_aa: ASSPDRRNTEAF

clone_size: -
j_call: TRBJ1-2
v_call: TRBV28
cdr3_aa: ATDKTGNYGYT

clone_size: -
j_call: TRBJ1-2
v_call: TRBV30
cdr3_aa: AWSYSGGPGGYT

clone_size: -
j_call: TRBJ1-5
v_call: TRBV19
cdr3_aa: ASRPGGRWGNQPQH

clone_size: once
j_call: TRBJ2-7
v_call: TRBV6-1
cdr3_aa: ASGPVIPSDEQY

clone_size: -
j_call: TRBJ1-2
v_call: TRBV5-6
cdr3_aa: ASSLRLPYGYT

clone_size: -
j_call: TRBJ1-4
v_call: TRBV2
cdr3_aa: ASIRGSTNEKLF

clone_size: once
j_call: TRBJ1-2
v_call: TRBV5-1
cdr3_aa: ASSLGAGDYGYT

clone_size: -
j_call: TRBJ2-1
v_call: TRBV30
cdr3_aa: AWRGLAGSNEQF

clone_size: -
j_call: TRBJ2-7
v_call: TRBV7-8
cdr3_aa: ASSPYRLAGGYEQY

clone_size: -
j_call: TRBJ1-5
v_call: TRBV6-5
cdr3_aa: ASSSNQPQH

clone_size: -
j_call: TRBJ1-1
v_call: TRBV9
cdr3_aa: ASSVGVGDTEAF

clone_size: -
j_call: TRBJ2-7
v_call: TRBV6-6
cdr3_aa: ASSDSSRYEQY

clone_size: -
j_call: TRBJ2-3
v_call: TRBV11-2
cdr3_aa: ASSSRLAGGVDTQY

clone_size: -
j_call: TRBJ1-2
v_call: TRBV10-3
cdr3_aa: AISLTGDDYGYT

clone_size: -
j_call: TRBJ1-1
v_call: TRBV7-9
cdr3_aa: ASSLVGQWNTEAF